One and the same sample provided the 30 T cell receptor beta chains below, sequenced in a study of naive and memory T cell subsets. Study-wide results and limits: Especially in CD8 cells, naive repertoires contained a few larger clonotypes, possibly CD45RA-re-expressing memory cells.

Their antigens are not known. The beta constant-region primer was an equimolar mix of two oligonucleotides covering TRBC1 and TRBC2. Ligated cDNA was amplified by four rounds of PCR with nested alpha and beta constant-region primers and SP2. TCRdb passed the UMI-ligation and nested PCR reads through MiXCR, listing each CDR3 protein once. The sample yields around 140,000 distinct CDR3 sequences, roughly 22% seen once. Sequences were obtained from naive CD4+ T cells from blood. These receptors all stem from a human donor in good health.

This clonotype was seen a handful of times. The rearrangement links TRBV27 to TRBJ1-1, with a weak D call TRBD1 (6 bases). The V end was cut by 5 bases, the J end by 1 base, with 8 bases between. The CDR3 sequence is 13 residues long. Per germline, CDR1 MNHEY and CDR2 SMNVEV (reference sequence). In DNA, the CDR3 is TGTGCCAGCAGTGACAGGAGGAACACTGAAGCTTTCTTT. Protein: CASSDRRNTEAFF.

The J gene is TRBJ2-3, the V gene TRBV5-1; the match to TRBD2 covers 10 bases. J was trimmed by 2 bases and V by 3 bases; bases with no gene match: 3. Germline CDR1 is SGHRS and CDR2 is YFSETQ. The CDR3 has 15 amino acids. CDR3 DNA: TGCGCCAGCAGCTACGGACTAGCGGTCACAGATACGCAGTATTTT. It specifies CASSYGLAVTDTQYF.

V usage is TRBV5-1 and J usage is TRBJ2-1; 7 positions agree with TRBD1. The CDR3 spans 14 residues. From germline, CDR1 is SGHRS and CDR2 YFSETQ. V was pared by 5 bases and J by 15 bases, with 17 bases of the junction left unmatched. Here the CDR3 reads CASSIPRGDRVLFF. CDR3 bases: TGCGCCAGCAGTATCCCCCGAGGAGACAGGGTCTTGTTCTTC.

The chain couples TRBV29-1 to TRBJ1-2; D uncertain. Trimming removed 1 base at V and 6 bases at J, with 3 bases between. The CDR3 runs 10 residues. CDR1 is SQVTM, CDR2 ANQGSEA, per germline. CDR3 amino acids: CSVEADGYTF. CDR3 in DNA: TGCAGCGTTGAAGCAGATGGCTACACCTTC.

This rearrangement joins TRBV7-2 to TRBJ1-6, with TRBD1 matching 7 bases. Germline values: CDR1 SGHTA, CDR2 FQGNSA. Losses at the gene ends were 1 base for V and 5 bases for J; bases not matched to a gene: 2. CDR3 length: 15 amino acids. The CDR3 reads CASSLVGQNNSPLHF. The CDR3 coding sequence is TGTGCCAGCAGCTTAGTGGGACAGAATAATTCACCCCTCCACTTT. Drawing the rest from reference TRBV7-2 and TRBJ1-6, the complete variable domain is GAGVSQSPSNKVTEKGKDVELRCDPISGHTALYWYRQSLGQGLEFLIYFQGNSAPDKSGLPSDRFSAERTGGSVSTLTIQRTQQEDSAVYLCASSLVGQNNSPLHFGNGTRLTVT.

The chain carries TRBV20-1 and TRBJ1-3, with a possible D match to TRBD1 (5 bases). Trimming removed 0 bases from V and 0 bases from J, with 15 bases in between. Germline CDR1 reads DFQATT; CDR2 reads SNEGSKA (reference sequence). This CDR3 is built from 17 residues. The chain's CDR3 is CSARELPGLSSGNTIYF. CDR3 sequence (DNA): TGCAGTGCTAGAGAGTTACCGGGACTCAGCTCTGGAAACACCATATATTTT.

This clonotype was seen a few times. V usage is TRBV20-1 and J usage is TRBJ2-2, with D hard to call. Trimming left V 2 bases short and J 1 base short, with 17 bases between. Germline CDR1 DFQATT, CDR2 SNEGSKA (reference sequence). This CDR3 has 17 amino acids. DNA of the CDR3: TGCAGTGCTAGAAAATCCAGCCGGCAGTGGAACACCGGGGAGCTGTTTTTT. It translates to CSARKSSRQWNTGELFF.

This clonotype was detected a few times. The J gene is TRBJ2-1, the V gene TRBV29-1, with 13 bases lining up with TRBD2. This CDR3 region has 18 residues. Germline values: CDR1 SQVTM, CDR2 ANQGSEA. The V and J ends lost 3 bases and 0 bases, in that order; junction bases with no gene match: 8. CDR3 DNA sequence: TGCAGCGTTGACTCCGGGACTAGCGGGGTCAGCTCCTACAATGAGCAGTTCTTC. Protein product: CSVDSGTSGVSSYNEQFF.

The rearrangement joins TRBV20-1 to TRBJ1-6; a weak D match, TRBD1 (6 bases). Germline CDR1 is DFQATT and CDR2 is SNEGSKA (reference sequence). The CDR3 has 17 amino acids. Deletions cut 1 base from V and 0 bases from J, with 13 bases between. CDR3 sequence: CSARAQGSSSYNSPLHF. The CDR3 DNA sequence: TGCAGTGCTAGAGCACAGGGTTCAAGCTCCTATAATTCACCCCTCCACTTT.

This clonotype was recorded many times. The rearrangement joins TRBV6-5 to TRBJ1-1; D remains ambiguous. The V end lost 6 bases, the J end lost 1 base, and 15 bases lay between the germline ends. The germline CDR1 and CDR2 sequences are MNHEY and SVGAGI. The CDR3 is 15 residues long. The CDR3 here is CASRPARGRNTEAFF. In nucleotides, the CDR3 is TGTGCCAGCAGGCCCGCCAGAGGGAGGAACACTGAAGCTTTCTTT.

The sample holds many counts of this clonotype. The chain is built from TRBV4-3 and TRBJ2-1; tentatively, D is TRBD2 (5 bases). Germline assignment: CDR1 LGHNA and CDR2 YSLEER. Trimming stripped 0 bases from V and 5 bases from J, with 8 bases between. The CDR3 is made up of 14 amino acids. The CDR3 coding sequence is TGCGCCAGCAGCCAAGAAGGGAGAGACAATGAGCAGTTCTTC. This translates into CASSQEGRDNEQFF.

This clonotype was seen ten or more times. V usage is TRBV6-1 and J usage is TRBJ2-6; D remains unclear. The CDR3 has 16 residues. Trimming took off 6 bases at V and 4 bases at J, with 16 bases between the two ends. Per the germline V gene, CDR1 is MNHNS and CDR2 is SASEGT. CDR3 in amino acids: CASRQMTLSGANVLTF. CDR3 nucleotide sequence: TGTGCCAGCAGACAAATGACACTTTCGGGGGCCAACGTCCTGACTTTC.

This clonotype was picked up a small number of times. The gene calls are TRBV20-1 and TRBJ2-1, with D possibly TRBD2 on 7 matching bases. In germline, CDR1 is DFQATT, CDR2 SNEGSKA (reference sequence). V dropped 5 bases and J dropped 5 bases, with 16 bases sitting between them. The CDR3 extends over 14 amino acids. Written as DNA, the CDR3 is TGCAGTGCTCGAGTACGGGGGGCAGACAATGAGCAGTTCTTC. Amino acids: CSARVRGADNEQFF.

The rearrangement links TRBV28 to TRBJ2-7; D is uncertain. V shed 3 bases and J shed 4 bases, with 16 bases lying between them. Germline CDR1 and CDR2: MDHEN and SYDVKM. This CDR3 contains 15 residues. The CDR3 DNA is TGTGCCAGCAGTTTTGCCCAAAACATACGGTACGAGCAGTACTTC. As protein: CASSFAQNIRYEQYF.

This chain's CDR3 is CASSQGVLLAYEQYF. CDR3 nucleotides: TGCGCCAGCAGCCAAGGGGTTCTACTAGCTTACGAGCAGTACTTC. V usage is TRBV4-1 and J usage is TRBJ2-7; a possible D gene is TRBD2 (6 bases). Germline CDR1 and CDR2: MGHRA and YSYEKL. Trimming shortened V by 1 base and J by 4 bases, and 14 bases separated the two germline ends. The length of the CDR3 is 15 residues.

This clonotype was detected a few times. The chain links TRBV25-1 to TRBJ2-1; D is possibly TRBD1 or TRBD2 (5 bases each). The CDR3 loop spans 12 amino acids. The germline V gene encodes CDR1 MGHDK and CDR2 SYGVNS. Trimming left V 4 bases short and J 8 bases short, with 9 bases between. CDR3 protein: CASSARGDEQFF. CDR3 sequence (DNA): TGTGCCAGCAGTGCGAGGGGCGATGAGCAGTTCTTC.

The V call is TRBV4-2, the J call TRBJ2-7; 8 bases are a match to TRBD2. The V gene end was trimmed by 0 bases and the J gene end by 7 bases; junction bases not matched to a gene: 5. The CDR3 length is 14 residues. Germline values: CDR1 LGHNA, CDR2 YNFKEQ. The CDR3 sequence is CASSQDGLAHEQYF. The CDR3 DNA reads TGTGCCAGCAGCCAAGACGGACTAGCTCATGAGCAGTACTTC.

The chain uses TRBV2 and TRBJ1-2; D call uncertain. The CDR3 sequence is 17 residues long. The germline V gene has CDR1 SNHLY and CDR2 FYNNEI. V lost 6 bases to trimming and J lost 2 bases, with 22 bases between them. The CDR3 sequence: CASSTLGGGGSNYGYTF. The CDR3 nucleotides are TGTGCCAGCAGCACCCTCGGTGGCGGAGGGAGCAACTATGGCTACACCTTC.

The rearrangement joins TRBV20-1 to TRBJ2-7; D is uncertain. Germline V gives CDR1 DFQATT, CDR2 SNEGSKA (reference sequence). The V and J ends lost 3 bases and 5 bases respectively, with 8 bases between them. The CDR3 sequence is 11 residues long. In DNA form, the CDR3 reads TGCAGTGCTAGTATGCCGAACGAGCAGTACTTC. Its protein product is CSASMPNEQYF.

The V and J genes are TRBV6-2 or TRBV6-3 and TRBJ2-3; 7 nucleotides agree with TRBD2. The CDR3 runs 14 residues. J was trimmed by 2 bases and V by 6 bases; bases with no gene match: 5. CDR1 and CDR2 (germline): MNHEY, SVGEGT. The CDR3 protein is CASRKAGLTDTQYF. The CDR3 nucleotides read TGTGCCAGCAGGAAAGCGGGACTCACAGATACGCAGTATTTT.

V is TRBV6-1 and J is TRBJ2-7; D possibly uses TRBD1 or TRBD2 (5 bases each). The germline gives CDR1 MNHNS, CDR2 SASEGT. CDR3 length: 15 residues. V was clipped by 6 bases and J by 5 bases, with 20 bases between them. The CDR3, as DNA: TGTGCCAGCAGACCCGGGGCGCCGGCCCCTCACGAGCAGTACTTC. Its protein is CASRPGAPAPHEQYF.

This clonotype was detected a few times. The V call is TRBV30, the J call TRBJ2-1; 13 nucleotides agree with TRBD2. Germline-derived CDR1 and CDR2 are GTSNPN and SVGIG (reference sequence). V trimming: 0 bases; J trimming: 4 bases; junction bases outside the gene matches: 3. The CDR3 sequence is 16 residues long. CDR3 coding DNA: TGTGCCTGGAGTGTACTAGCGGGAGGGCAGTACAATGAGCAGTTCTTC. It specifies CAWSVLAGGQYNEQFF.

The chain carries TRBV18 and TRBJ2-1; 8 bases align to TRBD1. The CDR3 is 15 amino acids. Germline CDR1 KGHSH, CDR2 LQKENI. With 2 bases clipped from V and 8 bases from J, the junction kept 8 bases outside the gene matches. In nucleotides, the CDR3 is TGTGCCAGCTCACCAAGGCAGGGGGCAGGAGATGAGCAGTTCTTC. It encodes CASSPRQGAGDEQFF.

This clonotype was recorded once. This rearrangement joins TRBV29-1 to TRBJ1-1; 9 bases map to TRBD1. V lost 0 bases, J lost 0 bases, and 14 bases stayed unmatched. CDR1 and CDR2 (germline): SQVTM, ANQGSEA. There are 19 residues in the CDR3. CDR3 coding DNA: TGCAGCGTTGAAGATTGGGTACCTCTGGACAGGGGCCTGAACACTGAAGCTTTCTTT. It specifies CSVEDWVPLDRGLNTEAFF.

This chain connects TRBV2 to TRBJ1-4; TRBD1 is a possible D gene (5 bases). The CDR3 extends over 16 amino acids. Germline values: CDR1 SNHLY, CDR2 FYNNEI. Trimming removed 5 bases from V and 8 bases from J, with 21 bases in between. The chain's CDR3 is CASSLIRDLGGEKLFF. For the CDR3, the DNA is TGTGCCAGCAGTTTGATCCGGGACCTCGGAGGGGAAAAACTGTTTTTT.

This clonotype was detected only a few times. CDR3 amino acids: CASSYDNFRDWEFF. DNA of the CDR3: TGTGCCAGCAGTTACGACAACTTTAGGGACTGGGAGTTCTTC. The chain links TRBV6-6 to TRBJ2-1, with D possibly TRBD2 on 6 matching bases. This CDR3 has 14 residues. Trimming stripped 2 bases from V and 14 bases from J, with 19 bases between. Germline CDR1 MNHNY, CDR2 SVGAGI (reference sequence).

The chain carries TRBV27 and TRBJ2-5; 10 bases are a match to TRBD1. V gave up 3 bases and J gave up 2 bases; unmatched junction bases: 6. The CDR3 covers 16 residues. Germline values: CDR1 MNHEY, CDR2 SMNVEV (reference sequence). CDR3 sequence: CASSLTGGSLQETQYF. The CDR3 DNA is TGTGCCAGCAGTTTGACAGGGGGCAGTTTGCAAGAGACCCAGTACTTC.

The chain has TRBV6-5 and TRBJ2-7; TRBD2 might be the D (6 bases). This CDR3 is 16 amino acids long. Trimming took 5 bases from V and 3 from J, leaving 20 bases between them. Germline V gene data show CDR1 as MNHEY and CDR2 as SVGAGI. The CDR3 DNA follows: TGTGCCAGCAGTAACCCAGGCGGGGTAAGGGGCTACGAGCAGTACTTC. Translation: CASSNPGGVRGYEQYF.

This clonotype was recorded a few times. The CDR3 sequence is CASLRRAGIFNEQFF. DNA for the CDR3: TGTGCCAGCCTCCGGAGAGCGGGGATTTTCAATGAGCAGTTCTTC. The rearrangement links TRBV6-5 to TRBJ2-1, with 7 bases that match TRBD2. CDR3 length: 15 residues. Unmatched junction bases numbered 13, after V lost 8 bases and J lost 6 bases. The germline V gene has CDR1 MNHEY and CDR2 SVGAGI.

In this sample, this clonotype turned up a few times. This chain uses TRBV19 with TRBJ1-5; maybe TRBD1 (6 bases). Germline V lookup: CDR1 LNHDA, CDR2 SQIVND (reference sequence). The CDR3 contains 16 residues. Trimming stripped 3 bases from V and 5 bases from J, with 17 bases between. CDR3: CASSITAGERYQPQHF. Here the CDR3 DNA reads TGTGCCAGTAGTATCACGGCAGGGGAGAGATATCAGCCCCAGCATTTT. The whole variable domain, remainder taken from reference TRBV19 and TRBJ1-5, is DGGITQSPKYLFRKEGQNVTLSCEQNLNHDAMYWYRQDPGQGLRLIYYSQIVNDFQKGDIAEGYSVSREKKESFPLTVTSAQKNPTAFYLCASSITAGERYQPQHFGDGTRLSIL.